This T cell receptor (beta chain) was sequenced for a study of cytomegalovirus exposure and HLA in healthy donors. In the PCR, 60 Vbeta and 13 Jbeta primers were used. Clones were read by immunoSEQ multiplex PCR, and TCRdb kept only the in-frame ones, dropping some. The sample consists of 130,000 to 150,000 clones, 75% to 80% of them appearing once. General study points: Within an earlier analysis, most TCR beta V segments proved productive either about 87% or about 30% of the time. It was taken for granted in presence/absence analyses that sequencing depth across donors was roughly uniform.

In regard to this clone: The antigen remains unidentified.

Per the germline V gene, CDR1 is LNHNV and CDR2 is YYDKDF (reference sequence). V was shortened by 3 bases and J by 4 bases, with 15 bases between the two germline ends. This CDR3 is built from 15 residues. The sequenced sample was PBMCs. This TCR derives from a woman younger than 30 in good health and CMV-seropositive. J is TRBJ1-1 and V is TRBV15; a possible D gene is TRBD1 (6 bases). DNA of the CDR3: TGTGCCACCAGCAGGGGCGAGGTGGGGGCCACTGAAGCTTTCTTT. Protein product: CATSRGEVGATEAFF.